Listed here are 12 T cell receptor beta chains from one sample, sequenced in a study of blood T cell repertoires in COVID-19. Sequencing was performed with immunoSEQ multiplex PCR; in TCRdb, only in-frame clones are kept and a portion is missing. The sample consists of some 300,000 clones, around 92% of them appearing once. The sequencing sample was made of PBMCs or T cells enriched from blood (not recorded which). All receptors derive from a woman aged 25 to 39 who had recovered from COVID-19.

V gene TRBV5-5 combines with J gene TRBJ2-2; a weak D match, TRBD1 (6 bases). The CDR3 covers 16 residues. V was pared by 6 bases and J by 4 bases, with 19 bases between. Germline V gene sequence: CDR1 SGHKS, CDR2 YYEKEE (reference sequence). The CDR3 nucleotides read TGTGCCAGCACCCGGTCCCCTACAGGGTTCACCGGGGAGCTGTTTTTT. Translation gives CASTRSPTGFTGELFF.

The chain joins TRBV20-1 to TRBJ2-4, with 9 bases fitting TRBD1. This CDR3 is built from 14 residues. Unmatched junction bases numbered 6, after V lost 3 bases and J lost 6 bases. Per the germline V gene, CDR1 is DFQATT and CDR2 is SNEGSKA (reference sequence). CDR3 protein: CSASAGTGLNIQYF. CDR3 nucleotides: TGCAGTGCTAGTGCCGGGACAGGGTTAAACATTCAGTACTTC.

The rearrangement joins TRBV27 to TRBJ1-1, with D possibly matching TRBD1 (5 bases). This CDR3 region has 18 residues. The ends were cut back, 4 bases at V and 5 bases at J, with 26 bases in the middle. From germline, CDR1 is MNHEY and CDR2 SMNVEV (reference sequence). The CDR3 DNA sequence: TGTGCCAGCAGTTCTATTGCTCGGGGCCTTACGGGGAGGACTGAAGCTTTCTTT. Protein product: CASSSIARGLTGRTEAFF.

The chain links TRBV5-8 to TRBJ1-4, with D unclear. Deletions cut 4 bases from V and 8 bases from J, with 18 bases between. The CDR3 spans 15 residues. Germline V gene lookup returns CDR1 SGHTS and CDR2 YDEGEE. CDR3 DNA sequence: TGTGCCAGCAGCCCTGGAGTACCGTTTAGGGAAAAACTGTTTTTT. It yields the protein CASSPGVPFREKLFF.

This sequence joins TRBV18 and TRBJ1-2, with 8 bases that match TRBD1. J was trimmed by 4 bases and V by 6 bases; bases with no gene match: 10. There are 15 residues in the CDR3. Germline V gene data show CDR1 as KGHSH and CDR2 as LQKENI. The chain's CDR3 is CASSLSGTGAYGYTF. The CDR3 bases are TGTGCCAGCTCTCTTTCCGGGACAGGAGCCTATGGCTACACCTTC.

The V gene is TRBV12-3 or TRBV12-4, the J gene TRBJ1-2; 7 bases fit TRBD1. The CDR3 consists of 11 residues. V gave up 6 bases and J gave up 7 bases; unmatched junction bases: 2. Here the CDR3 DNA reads TGTGCCAGCAGAAACAGGGGTGGCTACACCTTC. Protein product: CASRNRGGYTF.

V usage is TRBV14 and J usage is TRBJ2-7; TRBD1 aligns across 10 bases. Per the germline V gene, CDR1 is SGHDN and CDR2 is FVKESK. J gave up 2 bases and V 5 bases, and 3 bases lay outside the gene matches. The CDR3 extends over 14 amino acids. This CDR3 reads CASSAGTGAYEQYF. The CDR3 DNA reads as TGTGCCAGCAGCGCCGGGACAGGGGCCTACGAGCAGTACTTC.

CDR3 bases: TGTGCCTCCCCTCCAACGGCCGGGAGCCACCCGGGGAACACTGAAGCTTTCTTT. It yields the protein CASPPTAGSHPGNTEAFF. V usage is TRBV5-3 and J usage is TRBJ1-1; no clear D gene. TRBV5-3 is classed as an ORF, of uncertain function. The CDR3 loop spans 18 amino acids. The V and J ends lost 10 bases and 1 base respectively, with 29 bases between them.

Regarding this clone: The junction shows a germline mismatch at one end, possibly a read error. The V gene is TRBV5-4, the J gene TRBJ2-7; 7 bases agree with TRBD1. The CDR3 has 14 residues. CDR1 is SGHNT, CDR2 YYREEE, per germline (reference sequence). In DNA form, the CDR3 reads TGTGCCAGCACCCTACAGGGGAACTCCTTCGAGCAGTACTTC. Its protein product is CASTLQGNSFEQYF. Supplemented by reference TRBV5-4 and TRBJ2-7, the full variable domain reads ETGVTQSPTHLIKTRGQQVTLRCSSQSGHNTVSWYQQALGQGPQFIFQYYREEENGRGNFPPRFSGLQFPNYSSELNVNALELDDSALYLCASTLQGNSFEQYFGPGTRLTVT.

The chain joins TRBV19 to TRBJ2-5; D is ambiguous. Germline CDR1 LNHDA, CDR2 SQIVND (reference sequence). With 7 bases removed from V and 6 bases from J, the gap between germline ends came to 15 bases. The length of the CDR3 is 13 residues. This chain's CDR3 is CASTTRSSKTQYF. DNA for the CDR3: TGTGCCAGTACCACGCGCTCTTCCAAGACCCAGTACTTC.

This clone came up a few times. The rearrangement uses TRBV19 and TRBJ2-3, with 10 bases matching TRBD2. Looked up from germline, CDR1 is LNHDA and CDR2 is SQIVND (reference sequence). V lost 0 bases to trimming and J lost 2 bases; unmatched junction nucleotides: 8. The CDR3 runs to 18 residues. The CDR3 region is CASSIEGWTSGITDTQYF. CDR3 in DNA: TGTGCCAGTAGTATAGAGGGGTGGACTAGCGGAATCACAGATACGCAGTATTTT. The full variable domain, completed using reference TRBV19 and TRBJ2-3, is DGGITQSPKYLFRKEGQNVTLSCEQNLNHDAMYWYRQDPGQGLRLIYYSQIVNDFQKGDIAEGYSVSREKKESFPLTVTSAQKNPTAFYLCASSIEGWTSGITDTQYFGPGTRLTVL.

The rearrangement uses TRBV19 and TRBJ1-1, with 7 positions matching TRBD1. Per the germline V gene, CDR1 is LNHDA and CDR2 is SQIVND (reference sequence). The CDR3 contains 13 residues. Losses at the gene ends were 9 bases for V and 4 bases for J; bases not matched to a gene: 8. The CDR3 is CASKTGISTEAFF. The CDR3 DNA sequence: TGTGCCAGCAAGACAGGGATAAGCACTGAAGCTTTCTTT.